This TCR beta chain was identified in a study of blood T cell repertoires in COVID-19. As for the study in general: Acute-phase and convalescent COVID-19 samples originated in the United States, Italy and Spain.

Trimming removed 1 base from V and 4 bases from J, with 11 bases in between. Germline CDR1 is LGHDT and CDR2 is YNNKEL (reference sequence). The CDR3 contains 16 residues. Original handling: For nucleated cells, counts were estimated from reference gene primer amplification. Assay: immunoSEQ multiplex PCR; the TCRdb copy retains only in-frame clones and omits some. V, J and clone size were drawn from that table, and D and trimming were deduced from the DNA. In the table there are roughly 200,000 clones, approximately 78% of which are singletons. The chain employs TRBV3-1 (or the pseudogene TRBV3-2) and TRBJ1-6, with D unresolved. This TCR derives from a woman aged 80 or over with COVID-19, enrolled during active disease. The sample comprised peripheral blood. The CDR3 DNA reads as TGTGCCAGCAGCCAAGGGGCAGTCATTTATAATTCACCCCTCCACTTT. Protein sequence: CASSQGAVIYNSPLHF.